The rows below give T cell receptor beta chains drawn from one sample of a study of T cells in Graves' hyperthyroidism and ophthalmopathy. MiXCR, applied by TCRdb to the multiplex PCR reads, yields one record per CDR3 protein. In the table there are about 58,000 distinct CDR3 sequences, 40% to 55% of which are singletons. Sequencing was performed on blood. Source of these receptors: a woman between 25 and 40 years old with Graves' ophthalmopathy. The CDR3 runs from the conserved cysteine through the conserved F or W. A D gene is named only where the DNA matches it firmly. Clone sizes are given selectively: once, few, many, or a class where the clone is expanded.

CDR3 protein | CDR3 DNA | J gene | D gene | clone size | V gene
CSASTGLASPLHF | TGCAGTGCTTCTACGGGGCTAGCTTCACCCCTCCACTTT | TRBJ1-6 | - | once | TRBV20-1
CASSTGGRDTEAFF | TGTGCCAGTAGTACAGGGGGGCGCGACACTGAAGCTTTCTTT | TRBJ1-1 | TRBD1 | - | TRBV19
CATSRGTAMNTEAFF | TGTGCCACTTCCCGAGGGACAGCGATGAACACTGAAGCTTTCTTT | TRBJ1-1 | TRBD1 | many | TRBV19
CASSPPTGLGYNQPQHF | TGTGCCAGCAGCCCACCGACGGGGCTAGGGTACAATCAGCCCCAGCATTTT | TRBJ1-5 | - | - | TRBV9
CASSFQGGGQTQYF | TGTGCCAGCAGTTTCCAGGGGGGCGGACAGACCCAGTACTTC | TRBJ2-5 | - | many | TRBV28
CSVAPGSGVYGYTF | TGCAGCGTTGCACCCGGCTCAGGGGTCTATGGCTACACCTTC | TRBJ1-2 | - | medium-sized | TRBV29-1
CASSGGASGRPAKNIQYF | TGTGCCAGTAGTGGGGGGGCTAGCGGGAGGCCAGCCAAAAACATTCAGTACTTC | TRBJ2-4 | TRBD2 | - | TRBV19
CASSVGSGTYEQYF | TGTGCCAGCAGCGTTGGTAGCGGGACCTATGAGCAGTATTTT | TRBJ2-3 | TRBD2 | few | TRBV9
CASSPEGLAFNEQFF | TGTGCCAGCAGTCCCGAGGGACTAGCGTTCAATGAGCAGTTCTTC | TRBJ2-1 | TRBD2 | - | TRBV3-1
CASSRDGGGYTF | TGTGCCAGCAGCCGAGACGGCGGTGGCTACACCTTC | TRBJ1-2 | - | many | TRBV3-1
CASSLEGSAYEQYF | TGTGCCAGCAGCCTTGAGGGGAGCGCCTACGAGCAGTACTTC | TRBJ2-7 | - | many | TRBV4-2
CSAKSRGSTEAFF | TGCAGTGCGAAATCGAGGGGGAGCACTGAAGCTTTCTTT | TRBJ1-1 | - | - | TRBV20-1
CATSESGTGSTDTQYF | TGTGCCACCAGTGAGTCGGGGACAGGGAGTACAGATACGCAGTATTTT | TRBJ2-3 | TRBD1 | many | TRBV10-3
CASSLLGNQPQHF | TGTGCCAGCAGTTTATTGGGGAATCAGCCCCAGCATTTT | TRBJ1-5 | - | many | TRBV28
CASSLLFVGYEQYF | TGTGCCAGCAGTTTACTATTCGTGGGGTACGAGCAGTACTTC | TRBJ2-7 | - | many | TRBV28
CASSSRTNEKLFF | TGTGCCAGCAGCTCCCGGACAAATGAAAAACTGTTTTTT | TRBJ1-4 | - | - | TRBV7-9
CATSDSGHDDYGYTF | TGTGCCACCAGTGATTCGGGACACGACGACTATGGCTACACCTTC | TRBJ1-2 | - | - | TRBV24-1
CASSVLQLTGHVDNEQFF | TGTGCCAGTAGTGTACTGCAATTAACAGGGCACGTCGACAATGAGCAGTTCTTC | TRBJ2-1 | - | many | TRBV19
CASRDLGGNYEQYF | TGTGCCAGCAGGGATCTAGGGGGAAACTACGAGCAGTACTTC | TRBJ2-7 | - | many | TRBV2
CASSLTGSGYTGGLFF | TGTGCCAGCAGCTTAACGGGCAGCGGCTACACCGGGGGGCTGTTTTTT | TRBJ2-2 | - | - | TRBV7-3
CASSISGGAEAFF | TGTGCCAGTAGTATTTCGGGAGGGGCGGAAGCTTTCTTT | TRBJ1-1 | - | - | TRBV19
CASSSGRGHTGELFF | TGTGCCAGCAGCTCGGGCAGGGGGCACACCGGGGAGCTGTTTTTT | TRBJ2-2 | TRBD1 | - | TRBV11-1
CASSLERTSTPDTQYF | TGCGCCAGCAGCTTGGAGAGGACTAGCACCCCAGATACGCAGTATTTT | TRBJ2-3 | TRBD2 | many | TRBV5-1
CASSLAGNYGYTF | TGTGCCAGCAGCTTGGCAGGGAACTATGGCTACACCTTC | TRBJ1-2 | - | many | TRBV5-4
CASSFPTLNEQFF | TGTGCCAGCAGCTTTCCCACACTGAATGAGCAGTTCTTC | TRBJ2-1 | - | many | TRBV7-2
CASSQGTSAYNGQCF | TGTGCCAGTAGTCAGGGGACTAGCGCCTACAATGGGCAGTGCTTC | TRBJ2-1 | TRBD2 | - | TRBV19
CSASTGSNANEQFF | TGCAGTGCTAGCACAGGGTCCAACGCGAATGAGCAGTTCTTC | TRBJ2-1 | - | - | TRBV20-1
CSARGQGAQHF | TGCAGTGCTAGGGGGCAGGGGGCCCAGCATTTT | TRBJ1-5 | TRBD1 | once | TRBV20-1
CASMGSMGSPLHF | TGTGCCAGCATGGGGAGTATGGGTTCACCCCTCCACTTT | TRBJ1-6 | - | many | TRBV28
CASSLGIYEQLF | TGCGCCAGCAGCTTGGGGATATATGAGCAGCTCTTC | TRBJ2-1 | - | - | TRBV5-1
CASSRQPRGAYNEQFF | TGTGCCAGCAGCCGACAGCCTCGGGGCGCTTATAATGAGCAGTTCTTC | TRBJ2-1 | - | few | TRBV28
CSATDRVVMNTEAFF | TGCAGTGCCACCGACAGGGTGGTGATGAACACTGAAGCTTTCTTT | TRBJ1-1 | TRBD1 | - | TRBV20-1
CASSSSRQGRNQPQHF | TGTGCCAGCAGTTCCTCCCGACAAGGGCGTAATCAGCCCCAGCATTTT | TRBJ1-5 | - | - | TRBV28
CASSWTHSNQPQHF | TGTGCCAGCAGTTGGACTCATAGCAATCAGCCCCAGCATTTT | TRBJ1-5 | - | many | TRBV27
CASSLAAGGADTQYF | TGTGCCAGCAGCTTGGCCGCGGGAGGGGCGGATACGCAGTATTTT | TRBJ2-3 | TRBD2 | many | TRBV5-4
CSAGGGTGSSPLHF | TGCAGTGCTGGAGGGGGTACTGGGTCATCACCCCTCCACTTT | TRBJ1-6 | - | - | TRBV20-1
CASRGVAGRGAYEQYF | TGTGCCAGCAGGGGGGTAGCGGGAAGGGGGGCCTACGAGCAGTACTTC | TRBJ2-7 | TRBD2 | many | TRBV12-3/TRBV12-4
CASNTGQTPINSPLHF | TGCGCCAGCAACACAGGACAGACGCCTATCAATTCACCCCTCCACTTT | TRBJ1-6 | - | medium-sized | TRBV10-2
CASSGGLAGSYNEQFF | TGTGCCAGCAGTGGAGGACTAGCGGGCTCCTACAATGAGCAGTTCTTC | TRBJ2-1 | TRBD2 | - | TRBV25-1
CASTPVGLAYEQYF | TGTGCCAGCACCCCAGTCGGCCTCGCCTACGAGCAGTACTTC | TRBJ2-7 | - | many | TRBV12-3/TRBV12-4
CASSLGGEGNTIYF | TGTGCCAGCAGTTTAGGGGGGGAAGGAAACACCATATATTTT | TRBJ1-3 | - | many | TRBV28
CASRGTSGFDEQFF | TGCGCCAGCAGGGGGACTAGCGGGTTCGATGAGCAGTTCTTC | TRBJ2-1 | TRBD2 | - | TRBV10-1
CASSRGSLEQYF | TGTGCCAGCAGCCGTGGGAGCCTCGAGCAGTACTTC | TRBJ2-7 | - | many | TRBV28
CSARGEAGSPNTYGYTF | TGCAGTGCTAGAGGGGAGGCAGGGTCCCCGAACACCTATGGCTACACCTTC | TRBJ1-2 | - | - | TRBV20-1
CSASLPGLQAGAFF | TGCAGTGCTAGTCTACCGGGACTCCAAGCTGGGGCTTTCTTT | TRBJ1-1 | - | many | TRBV20-1
CASTTSGTAREQYF | TGCGCCAGCACGACTAGCGGGACCGCGAGGGAGCAGTACTTC | TRBJ2-7 | TRBD2 | - | TRBV5-1
CASAARQYF | TGTGCCAGCGCCGCCCGGCAGTACTTC | TRBJ2-7 | - | - | TRBV7-3
CASSQESGRGETQYF | TGTGCCAGCAGCCAAGAGTCCGGGAGGGGGGAGACCCAGTACTTC | TRBJ2-5 | TRBD2 | many | TRBV3-1
CASSRENREKLFF | TGTGCCAGCAGTCGGGAAAACAGGGAAAAGCTGTTTTTT | TRBJ2-2 | - | many | TRBV12-3/TRBV12-4
CASSLTASPYNEQFF | TGTGCCAGCAGCTTAACGGCGAGCCCCTACAATGAGCAGTTTTTT | TRBJ2-2 | - | - | TRBV7-3
CVSSPFGQGSTEAFF | TGTGTCAGCAGCCCCTTCGGACAGGGGAGCACGGAAGCTTTCTTT | TRBJ1-1 | TRBD1 | - | TRBV7-9
CASSPGTSGIGGEFF | TGTGCCAGCAGCCCGGGGACTAGCGGGATCGGCGGAGAGTTCTTC | TRBJ2-1 | TRBD2 | - | TRBV12-3/TRBV12-4
CSATPGDSYEQYF | TGCAGTGCTACACCCGGGGACTCCTACGAGCAGTACTTC | TRBJ2-7 | - | - | TRBV20-1
CASSRGGQSHYEQYF | TGTGCCAGCAGCCGGGGGGGGCAGTCCCACTACGAGCAGTACTTC | TRBJ2-7 | TRBD2 | once | TRBV9
CASSRQGASPLHF | TGTGCCAGTAGTAGGCAGGGGGCGTCACCCCTCCACTTT | TRBJ1-6 | TRBD1 | - | TRBV19